The 5 T cell receptor beta chains below all came from one sample that was sequenced in a study of T cells in Graves' hyperthyroidism and ophthalmopathy. The CDR3 regions of TCR beta were amplified from RNA transcripts. In the first-round RT-PCR of the TCR CDR3, the HTBI primer set was used. TCRdb called the multiplex PCR reads again in MiXCR, with one record for every CDR3 protein. The sample includes 330,000 or so distinct CDR3 sequences, approximately 19% of them seen just once. The sequenced sample consisted of blood. These receptor sequences come from a man aged 50-60 years with Graves' ophthalmopathy.

The V call is TRBV3-1, the J call TRBJ2-7, with D perhaps matching TRBD1 or TRBD2 (6 bases each). V shed 0 bases and J shed 4 bases, with 19 bases lying between them. Per the germline V gene, CDR1 is LGHDT and CDR2 is YNNKEL (reference sequence). The CDR3 consists of 17 residues. The CDR3 sequence: CASSQERGTGRSYEQYF. CDR3 DNA sequence: TGTGCCAGCAGCCAAGAGCGAGGTACAGGGAGGTCTTACGAGCAGTACTTC.

This clonotype turned up a few times. J is TRBJ2-1 and V is TRBV7-8; D not resolved. CDR1 is SGHVS, CDR2 FQNEAQ, per germline. CDR3 size: 13 residues. V was pared by 0 bases and J by 8 bases, with 8 bases between. The CDR3 DNA sequence: TGTGCCAGCAGCTTAGCATGGGAATATGAGCAGTTCTTC. Translated: CASSLAWEYEQFF.

This clonotype was seen just once. The chain uses TRBV5-6 and TRBJ1-1; a weak D match, TRBD1 (6 bases). Trimming pared 4 bases from V and 3 bases from J, leaving 16 bases between. The CDR3 sequence is 15 residues long. Germline loops: CDR1 SGHDT, CDR2 YYEEEE. The CDR3 loop reads CASSLGKAGDTEAFF. The CDR3 DNA reads TGTGCCAGCAGCCTGGGGAAGGCAGGGGACACTGAAGCTTTCTTT. Supplemented by reference TRBV5-6 and TRBJ1-1, the full variable domain reads DAGVTQSPTHLIKTRGQQVTLRCSPKSGHDTVSWYQQALGQGPQFIFQYYEEEERQRGNFPDRFSGHQFPNYSSELNVNALLLGDSALYLCASSLGKAGDTEAFFGQGTRLTVV.

The chain carries TRBV7-9 and TRBJ2-7; a weak D match, TRBD2 (6 bases). Trimming removed 1 base at V and 7 bases at J, with 23 bases between. The germline V gene has CDR1 SEHNR and CDR2 FQNEAQ (reference sequence). CDR3 length: 17 amino acids. The CDR3 nucleotides are TGTGCCAGCAGCTTAGTTCTGGGTCTGGGGGAGGAGGATGAGCAGTACTTC. Translation: CASSLVLGLGEEDEQYF. The full variable domain, its missing parts supplied by reference TRBV7-9 and TRBJ2-7, is DTGVSQNPRHKITKRGQNVTFRCDPISEHNRLYWYRQTLGQGPEFLTYFQNEAQLEKSRLLSDRFSAERPKGSFSTLEIQRTEQGDSAMYLCASSLVLGLGEEDEQYFGPGTRLTVT.

Sample share makes this clonotype medium-sized. The V and J genes are TRBV29-1 and TRBJ1-1; possibly TRBD1 for D (5 bases). Trimming removed 0 bases at V and 4 bases at J, with 9 bases between. Per germline, CDR1 SQVTM and CDR2 ANQGSEA. The CDR3 extends over 13 amino acids. CDR3 in DNA: TGCAGCGTTGAAGATGGGGGGGGCACTGAAGCTTTCTTT. This encodes CSVEDGGGTEAFF.